A single sample gave rise to the 17 T cell receptor beta chains below, sequenced in a study of blood T cell repertoires in COVID-19. Some clones are missing from TCRdb's copy, which holds only in-frame ones; the method was immunoSEQ multiplex PCR. The table records 55,000 to 65,000 clones, roughly 79% of them present only once. Sequencing was performed on peripheral blood. The receptors come from a man aged 60-69 years with acute or convalescent COVID-19.

The rearrangement joins TRBV27 to TRBJ1-1; no firm D call. CDR3 length equals 12 residues. V lost 8 bases and J 0 bases, leaving 7 bases between the germline ends. Germline V gene data show CDR1 as MNHEY and CDR2 as SMNVEV (reference sequence). The CDR3 sequence: CASGRMNTEAFF. The DNA for the CDR3 is TGTGCCAGCGGCAGAATGAACACTGAAGCTTTCTTT.

The V call is TRBV5-5, the J call TRBJ2-1, with 10 nucleotides matching TRBD1. V shed 6 bases, J shed 4 bases, and the junction held 7 bases outside the gene matches. From germline, CDR1 is SGHKS and CDR2 YYEKEE (reference sequence). CDR3 length equals 15 residues. The CDR3 DNA reads as TGTGCCAGCACCGCAGGGACAGGGGAGTACAATGAGCAGTTCTTC. Translated, it gives CASTAGTGEYNEQFF.

The J gene is TRBJ1-4, the V gene TRBV5-1, with D uncertain. The germline V gene has CDR1 SGHRS and CDR2 YFSETQ. V shed 1 base and J shed 6 bases, with 7 bases lying between them. The CDR3 has 13 amino acids. The DNA for the CDR3 is TGCGCCAGCAGCTTGTTGTCCGATGAAAAACTGTTTTTT. It translates to CASSLLSDEKLFF. Together with reference TRBV5-1 and TRBJ1-4, the CDR3 gives the full variable domain: KAGVTQTPRYLIKTRGQQVTLSCSPISGHRSVSWYQQTPGQGLQFLFEYFSETQRNKGNFPGRFSGRQFSNSRSEMNVSTLELGDSALYLCASSLLSDEKLFFGSGTQLSVL.

CDR3 in DNA: TGTGCCAGCAGGGGTAAAGGGGGCGACTATGGCTACACCTTC. Protein: CASRGKGGDYGYTF. The V and J genes are TRBV5-6 and TRBJ1-2; 7 bases are a match to TRBD1. The V and J ends lost 5 bases and 3 bases, in that order; junction bases with no gene match: 7. Germline V gene data show CDR1 as SGHDT and CDR2 as YYEEEE. The CDR3 is made up of 14 amino acids.

This chain connects TRBV7-9 to TRBJ2-1; 9 nucleotides align to TRBD2. CDR3 length: 15 amino acids. V lost 7 bases, J lost 7 bases, and 11 bases stayed unmatched. Germline CDR1 reads SEHNR; CDR2 reads FQNEAQ (reference sequence). The CDR3 DNA follows: TGTGCCAGCACCCTTGCGGGGGGGGGCACGAATGAGCAGTTCTTC. Protein sequence: CASTLAGGGTNEQFF. Drawing the rest from reference TRBV7-9 and TRBJ2-1, the complete variable domain is DTGVSQNPRHKITKRGQNVTFRCDPISEHNRLYWYRQTLGQGPEFLTYFQNEAQLEKSRLLSDRFSAERPKGSFSTLEIQRTEQGDSAMYLCASTLAGGGTNEQFFGPGTRLTVL.

The J gene is TRBJ1-1, the V gene TRBV29-1; D gene unclear. The ends were cut back, 4 bases at V and 0 bases at J, with 6 bases in the middle. Germline V gene data show CDR1 as SQVTM and CDR2 as ANQGSEA. This CDR3 region has 12 residues. The CDR3 reads CSVGHLNTEAFF. In DNA form, the CDR3 reads TGCAGCGTTGGACATCTGAACACTGAAGCTTTCTTT.

This clone has only a few counts. V gene TRBV11-2 combines with J gene TRBJ2-3, with D tentatively TRBD1 (5 bases). The CDR3 consists of 18 residues. V gave up 5 bases and J gave up 0 bases, with 21 bases separating them. Germline-derived CDR1 and CDR2 are SGHAT and FQNNGV. CDR3 amino acids: CASSQGYSGASSTDTQYF. The CDR3 nucleotides are TGTGCCAGCAGCCAAGGGTACAGTGGGGCCTCTAGCACAGATACGCAGTATTTT.

The chain is built from TRBV30 and TRBJ1-1; TRBD1 is a possible D gene (6 bases). Germline V gene data show CDR1 as GTSNPN and CDR2 as SVGIG (reference sequence). The V and J ends lost 2 bases and 3 bases respectively, with 19 bases between them. The CDR3 is 16 residues long. CDR3 protein: CAWSLDRFLGDTEAFF. CDR3 bases: TGTGCCTGGAGTCTAGACAGGTTTTTAGGGGACACTGAAGCTTTCTTT.

The chain combines TRBV2 with TRBJ1-2; D gene uncertain. The V end lost 6 bases, the J end lost 11 bases, and 10 bases lay between the germline ends. From germline, CDR1 is SNHLY and CDR2 FYNNEI. The CDR3 contains 10 residues. CDR3 sequence reads: CASRGRVYTF. CDR3 bases: TGTGCCAGCAGGGGGAGGGTTTACACCTTC.

This sequence joins TRBV7-2 and TRBJ1-4, with 10 bases fitting TRBD1. The CDR3 has 15 amino acids. Germline V gives CDR1 SGHTA, CDR2 FQGNSA. V lost 5 bases and J lost 8; bases outside the gene matches: 8. This chain's CDR3 is CASSLAGTGEEKLFF. For the CDR3, the DNA is TGTGCCAGCAGCCTCGCCGGGACAGGGGAGGAAAAACTGTTTTTT.

The CDR3 protein is CSVEGHNGYTF. CDR3 in DNA: TGCAGCGTTGAGGGACACAATGGCTACACCTTC. This chain joins TRBV29-1 and TRBJ1-2; D possibly corresponds to TRBD1 (6 bases). The V gene's germline CDR1 is SQVTM and CDR2 ANQGSEA. Trimming stripped 3 bases from V and 6 bases from J, with 8 bases between. This CDR3 is 11 amino acids long.

This sequence joins TRBV11-3 and TRBJ2-1; tentative D call: TRBD1 (5 bases). CDR1 is SGHNT, CDR2 YENEEA, per germline. This CDR3 has 15 amino acids. The V end lost 3 bases, the J end lost 1 base, and 10 bases lay between the germline ends. The CDR3 loop reads CASSFTGPSYNEQFF. CDR3 sequence (DNA): TGTGCCAGCAGCTTTACAGGTCCATCCTACAATGAGCAGTTCTTC.

The chain recombines TRBV19 with TRBJ2-2, with 12 bases aligning to TRBD2. V trimming: 8 bases; J trimming: 5 bases; junction bases outside the gene matches: 6. The CDR3 has 15 residues. Germline loops: CDR1 LNHDA, CDR2 SQIVND (reference sequence). This CDR3 reads CASGLAGGWTGELFF. The CDR3 DNA is TGTGCCAGTGGGCTAGCGGGGGGGTGGACCGGGGAGCTGTTTTTT.

This clone appeared once. V and J are TRBV7-9 and TRBJ1-6; 7 bases match TRBD1. This CDR3 comprises 18 residues. Looked up from germline, CDR1 is SEHNR and CDR2 is FQNEAQ (reference sequence). J gave up 7 bases and V 4 bases, and 16 bases lay outside the gene matches. For the CDR3, the DNA is TGTGCCAGCAGCTACCCCCAGGGGGGAAACTACGAAAATTCACCCCTCCACTTT. Encoded protein: CASSYPQGGNYENSPLHF. The entire variable domain, with the rest obtained from reference TRBV7-9 and TRBJ1-6, is as follows: DTGVSQNPRHKITKRGQNVTFRCDPISEHNRLYWYRQTLGQGPEFLTYFQNEAQLEKSRLLSDRFSAERPKGSFSTLEIQRTEQGDSAMYLCASSYPQGGNYENSPLHFGNGTRLTVT.

V is TRBV30 and J is TRBJ1-5; D call uncertain. The V gene lost 0 bases and the J gene lost 1 base, with 16 bases spanning the gap. This CDR3 is 17 amino acids long. Per the germline V gene, CDR1 is GTSNPN and CDR2 is SVGIG (reference sequence). The CDR3 region has the DNA TGTGCCTGGAGTGTATCGTCCGGACTGACCAGCAATCAGCCCCAGCATTTT. It translates to CAWSVSSGLTSNQPQHF.

V usage is TRBV27 and J usage is TRBJ2-3, with TRBD2 matching 10 bases. Germline trimming cut 6 bases from V and 2 bases from J; bases unmatched to any gene: 8. CDR3 length: 16 amino acids. Looked up from germline, CDR1 is MNHEY and CDR2 is SMNVEV (reference sequence). CDR3 in DNA: TGTGCCAGCAGCTCGCTAGCGGGGGCCCACACAGATACGCAGTATTTT. It codes for CASSSLAGAHTDTQYF.

V gene TRBV9 combines with J gene TRBJ1-4, with TRBD1 matching 9 bases. Trimming removed 1 base from V and 8 bases from J; junction bases left unmatched: 6. CDR3 size: 15 residues. The germline gives CDR1 SGDLS, CDR2 YYNGEE. CDR3 amino acids: CASSVTGTGYEKLFF. CDR3 nucleotides: TGTGCCAGCAGCGTAACCGGGACAGGGTACGAAAAACTGTTTTTT. Looking up the rest from reference TRBV9 and TRBJ1-4 gives the full variable domain: DSGVTQTPKHLITATGQRVTLRCSPRSGDLSVYWYQQSLDQGLQFLIQYYNGEERAKGNILERFSAQQFPDLHSELNLSSLELGDSALYFCASSVTGTGYEKLFFGSGTQLSVL.